These T cell receptor beta chains were read from a single sample in a study of T-cell memory formation after mild COVID-19. TCRdb reanalysed the 5' RACE reads using MiXCR and keeps one entry per CDR3 protein. The data contain roughly 35,000 distinct CDR3 sequences, roughly 21% of them seen just once; the ten biggest clones take up 1.5%. What was sequenced was PBMCs or a T cell subset sorted from them (not recorded which). Receptors originate from an adult who had mild COVID-19 (a few samples of this study predate the infection). Cell type and time point are not known. Each CDR3 is given with its conserved first and last residue. Each record gives: clone size, J gene, V gene, D gene, CDR3 protein, CDR3 DNA. The D gene is left open where the match is weak. Expanded clones get a size class; other rows say once, few or many, or leave the size out.

>-|TRBJ2-7|TRBV15|-
CATSSAGGWDEQYF
TGTGCCACCAGCAGTGCTGGGGGGTGGGACGAGCAGTACTTC
>many|TRBJ1-1|TRBV5-6|TRBD1
CASSLTQGARAEAFF
TGTGCCAGCAGCCTAACACAGGGGGCGCGGGCTGAAGCTTTCTTT
>-|TRBJ2-7|TRBV7-9|TRBD1
CASSSQDRAYEQYF
TGTGCCAGCAGCTCCCAAGACAGGGCCTACGAGCAGTACTTC
>-|TRBJ2-1|TRBV7-6|TRBD2
CASSLASGGVYNEQFF
TGTGCCAGCAGCTTAGCTAGCGGGGGGGTTTACAATGAGCAGTTCTTC
>many|TRBJ2-7|TRBV12-3/TRBV12-4|-
CASSSTPGVGQYF
TGTGCCAGCAGCTCAACCCCCGGAGTCGGGCAGTACTTC
>-|TRBJ2-3|TRBV5-1|-
CASSLMGGRGDTQYF
TGCGCCAGCAGCTTGATGGGGGGCCGGGGAGATACGCAGTATTTT
>few|TRBJ2-6|TRBV7-2|TRBD2
CASSRLGSGGRSGANVLTF
TGTGCCAGCAGCCGTCTGGGGAGCGGGGGTCGCTCTGGGGCCAACGTCCTGACTTTC
>-|TRBJ2-2|TRBV15|-
CATSRSSTGELFF
TGTGCCACCAGCAGATCGAGTACCGGGGAGCTGTTTTTT
>many|TRBJ2-7|TRBV4-2|-
CASSPGTPPYEQYF
TGTGCCAGCAGCCCCGGGACGCCCCCCTACGAGCAGTACTTC
>many|TRBJ2-6|TRBV24-1|-
CATSGTIGEEFSGANVLTF
TGTGCCACCAGTGGCACCATTGGGGAAGAATTCTCTGGGGCCAACGTCCTGACTTTC
>many|TRBJ2-3|TRBV7-3|TRBD2
CASREIGGVDTQYF
TGTGCCAGCAGGGAAATCGGGGGGGTGGATACGCAGTATTTT
>-|TRBJ2-7|TRBV11-2|TRBD2
CASSLVTGTRRSYEQYF
TGTGCCAGCAGCTTAGTGACCGGGACTAGACGGTCCTACGAGCAGTACTTC
>many|TRBJ2-2|TRBV5-1|-
CASSLTENVNTGELFF
TGCGCCAGCAGCTTGACTGAGAACGTAAACACCGGGGAGCTGTTTTTT
>many|TRBJ2-3|TRBV5-1|-
CASSRTYQDHITDTQYF
TGCGCCAGCAGCCGAACCTACCAGGATCACATCACAGATACGCAGTATTTT
>many|TRBJ2-7|TRBV27|TRBD2
CASSPSLAGVGEQYF
TGTGCCAGCAGCCCAAGTTTGGCGGGAGTAGGCGAGCAGTACTTC
>many|TRBJ2-7|TRBV3-2|-
CASSYASDSYEQYF
TGTGCCAGCAGCTACGCTAGCGACTCCTACGAGCAGTACTTC
>-|TRBJ2-7|TRBV29-1|TRBD1
CSVGNWTGGAGEQYF
TGCAGCGTTGGGAACTGGACAGGGGGCGCGGGCGAGCAGTACTTC
>many|TRBJ2-3|TRBV30|TRBD1
CAWSSGQARGRTDTQYF
TGTGCCTGGAGTAGCGGACAGGCCAGGGGACGCACAGATACGCAGTATTTT
>many|TRBJ1-2|TRBV6-5|TRBD1
CASSNRRAGGHYGYTF
TGTGCCAGCAGTAACCGAAGGGCAGGGGGTCACTATGGCTACACCTTC
>many|TRBJ2-5|TRBV7-6|-
CASGLSTQETQYF
TGTGCCAGCGGGTTATCGACGCAAGAGACCCAGTACTTC
>many|TRBJ1-2|TRBV27|-
CATSLKSPNYGYTF
TGTGCCACCTCACTCAAATCCCCTAACTATGGCTACACCTTC
>many|TRBJ2-3|TRBV24-1|TRBD2
CATSDPRGYGDTQYF
TGTGCCACCAGTGATCCGCGGGGGTACGGAGATACGCAGTATTTT
>many|TRBJ2-2|TRBV7-2|-
CASSLALQGNTGELFF
TGTGCCAGCAGCTTAGCGCTTCAGGGAAACACCGGGGAGCTGTTTTTT
>-|TRBJ2-6|TRBV3-1|-
CASSLISGANVLTF
TGTGCCAGCAGCCTAATCTCTGGGGCCAACGTCCTGACTTTC